This T cell receptor (beta chain) was identified during a study of blood T cell repertoires in COVID-19. Study-wide background: T cells, B-cell-depleted T cells, or PBMCs supplied cDNA or gDNA.

Assay: immunoSEQ multiplex PCR; the TCRdb copy retains only in-frame clones and omits some. Altogether around 210,000 clones are present, about 86% being singletons, with the ten largest covering around 1.6%. This clone was seen only once. The sequence came from a man aged 18 to 30 with active or convalescent COVID-19. The sequenced sample consisted of peripheral blood.

CDR3 residues: CASSKGLGLASGTYEQYF. The DNA for the CDR3 is TGTGCCAGCAGCAAAGGATTGGGTTTGGCTAGCGGAACCTACGAGCAGTACTTC. The chain links TRBV21-1 to TRBJ2-7; no check of the table's D call, TRBD2, against the DNA was made. TRBV21-1 is a pseudogene segment. This CDR3 region has 18 residues.